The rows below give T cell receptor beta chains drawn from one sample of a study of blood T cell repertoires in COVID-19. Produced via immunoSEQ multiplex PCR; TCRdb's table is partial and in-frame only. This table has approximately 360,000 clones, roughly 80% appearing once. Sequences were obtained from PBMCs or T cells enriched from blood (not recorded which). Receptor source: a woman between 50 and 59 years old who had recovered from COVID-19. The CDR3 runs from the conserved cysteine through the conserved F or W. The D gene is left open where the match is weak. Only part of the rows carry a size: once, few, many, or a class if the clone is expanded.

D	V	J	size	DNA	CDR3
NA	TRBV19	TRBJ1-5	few	TGTGCCAGTAATACAATGGGCCAGCCCCAGCATTTT	CASNTMGQPQHF
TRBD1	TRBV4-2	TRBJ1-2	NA	TGTGCCAGCAGCCCGGACAGGGGAAACTATGGCTACACCTTC	CASSPDRGNYGYTF
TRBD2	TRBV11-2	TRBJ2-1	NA	TGTGCCAGCAGCCTCGGGGGGACTAGCGCTCCCTACAATGAGCAGTTCTTC	CASSLGGTSAPYNEQFF
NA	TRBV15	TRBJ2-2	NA	TGTGCCACCAGCACGAGCACCGGGGAGCTGTTTTTT	CATSTSTGELFF
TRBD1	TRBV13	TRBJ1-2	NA	TGTGCCAGCACCTCCCGGACAGGGGAAGGAGCGGGGGGAGGCTACACCTTC	CASTSRTGEGAGGGYTF
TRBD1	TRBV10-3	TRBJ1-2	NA	TGTGCCACTGGACAGGCAGTCTATGGCTACACCTTC	CATGQAVYGYTF
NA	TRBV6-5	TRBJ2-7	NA	TGTGCCAGCAGTTATACCTCACTCTCCTACGAGCAGTACTTC	CASSYTSLSYEQYF
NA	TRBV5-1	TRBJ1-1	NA	TGCGCCAGCAGCTCTGTCGTTGACACTGAAGCTTTCTTT	CASSSVVDTEAFF
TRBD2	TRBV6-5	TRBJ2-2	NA	TGTGCCAGCAGGCCGGGACTAGCCCGGACCGGGGAGCTGTTTTTT	CASRPGLARTGELFF
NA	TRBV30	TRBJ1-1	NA	TGTGCCGGAGAAGTGGCCACTGAAGCTTTCTTT	CAGEVATEAFF
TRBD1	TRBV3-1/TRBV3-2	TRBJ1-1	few	TGTGCCAGCAGCCCCCAGGGGGGGAACACTGAAGCTTTCTTT	CASSPQGGNTEAFF
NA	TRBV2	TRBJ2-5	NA	TGTGCCAGCAGTGAGGAGAACCGAGAGACCCAGTACTTC	CASSEENRETQYF
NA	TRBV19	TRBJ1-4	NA	TGTGCCAGTAGTATAGACCACAGTGGTACAACTAATGAAAAACTGTTTTTT	CASSIDHSGTTNEKLFF
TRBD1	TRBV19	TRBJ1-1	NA	TGTGCCAGTAGTGTTAGGACAGGGGCTATCCCTGAAGCTTTCTTT	CASSVRTGAIPEAFF
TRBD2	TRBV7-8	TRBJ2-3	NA	TGTGCCAGCTCGACAAGGAGGGCTAGCGGGCACGAAACGCAGTATTTT	CASSTRRASGHETQYF
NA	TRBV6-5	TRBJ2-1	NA	TGTGCCAGCAGTTACGTGAGTCAGAAGGGGAATGAGCAGTTCTTC	CASSYVSQKGNEQFF
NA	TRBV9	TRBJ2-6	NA	TGTGCCAGCAGCCTTGGGCCACAAAGATCTGGGGCCAACGTCCTGACTTTC	CASSLGPQRSGANVLTF
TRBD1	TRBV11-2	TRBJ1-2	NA	TGTGCCAGCAGCTCTGGTAGACAGGGACATGGCTACACCTTC	CASSSGRQGHGYTF
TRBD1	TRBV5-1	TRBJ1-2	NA	TGCGCCAGCAGCTTGGCGCAGGGGGCGTATGGCTACACCTTC	CASSLAQGAYGYTF
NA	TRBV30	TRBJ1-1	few	TGTGCCTGGAGTTTAGATCACACTGAAGCTTTCTTT	CAWSLDHTEAFF
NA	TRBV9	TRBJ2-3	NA	TGTGCCAGCAGCGTTACTAGTTCAGATACGCAGTATTTT	CASSVTSSDTQYF
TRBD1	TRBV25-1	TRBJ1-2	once	TGTGCCAGCATGAACAGGGGACTCGGCTACACCTTC	CASMNRGLGYTF
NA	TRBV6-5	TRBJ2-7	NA	TGTGCCAGCAGCCCATCTCACGGGCAGGGCTACGAGCAGTACTTC	CASSPSHGQGYEQYF